The 16 T cell receptor beta chains below all came from one sample that was sequenced in a study of response to subunit inactivated influenza vaccine. Each CDR3 protein is one row after TCRdb ran MiXCR on the RT-PCR reads. Among 200,000 to 250,000 distinct CDR3 sequences, 12% were seen once, and the ten largest hold approximately 8.3%. The material was non-naive T cells sorted from PBMCs, obtained about 14 days before vaccination. These receptors were taken from a man in his fifties or sixties who received an inactivated influenza vaccine.

The chain employs TRBV5-1 and TRBJ2-7, with a possible D match to TRBD1 (6 bases). The CDR3 runs 12 residues. Trimming shortened V by 4 bases and J by 4 bases, and 9 bases separated the two germline ends. The V gene's germline CDR1 is SGHRS and CDR2 YFSETQ. Here the CDR3 reads CASSKDSYEQYF. CDR3 DNA sequence: TGCGCCAGCAGCAAGGACAGTTACGAGCAGTACTTC.

The chain links TRBV29-1 to TRBJ2-1; TRBD1 is a possible D gene (6 bases). The CDR3 runs 15 residues. The ends were cut back, 6 bases at V and 0 bases at J, with 15 bases in the middle. From germline, CDR1 is SQVTM and CDR2 ANQGSEA. CDR3 coding DNA: TGCAGCGTACCGACAGGCTCAAGCTCCTACAATGAGCAGTTCTTC. Translating gives CSVPTGSSSYNEQFF.

V and J are TRBV20-1 and TRBJ2-1; TRBD2 matches 10 bases. After removal of 2 bases from V and 8 bases from J, the junction contained 9 bases not matched to a gene. The CDR3 has 15 residues. Germline assignment: CDR1 DFQATT and CDR2 SNEGSKA (reference sequence). CDR3 nucleotides: TGCAGTGCTAGATCCCGACTAGCGGGTGGCTATGAGCAGTTCTTC. Residues: CSARSRLAGGYEQFF.

This clonotype was observed many times. The junction shows a germline mismatch at one end, possibly a read error. This chain connects TRBV7-7 to TRBJ2-5; tentatively, D is TRBD1 (5 bases). Germline-derived CDR1 and CDR2 are SSHAT and FNYEAQ (reference sequence). CDR3 length: 13 amino acids. The CDR3 loop reads CASSLRQQETQYF. CDR3 DNA: TGTGCTAGCAGCTTGAGACAGCAAGAGACCCAGTACTTC.

This clonotype was counted ten times or more. The chain combines TRBV24-1 with TRBJ2-5, with D perhaps TRBD1 (5 bases). Germline CDR1 KGHDR, CDR2 SFDVKD. The CDR3 is 15 residues long. Trimming took 1 base from V and 5 from J, leaving 13 bases between them. CDR3 DNA: TGTGCCACCAGTGATTTTGGGCAGGGTCGGGAGACCCAGTACTTC. This sequence encodes CATSDFGQGRETQYF.

The CDR3 DNA sequence: TGCGCCAGCAGCCAGCGGGGGGCAGCCTACAATGAGCAGTTCTTC. Translation gives CASSQRGAAYNEQFF. The J gene is TRBJ2-1, the V gene TRBV5-1; 9 nucleotides line up with TRBD2. CDR3 size: 15 residues. Germline trimming cut 4 bases from V and 2 bases from J; bases unmatched to any gene: 4. CDR1 and CDR2 from the germline V gene are SGHRS and YFSETQ.

J is TRBJ2-1 and V is TRBV4-2; 10 bases line up with TRBD2. The germline CDR1 and CDR2 sequences are LGHNA and YNFKEQ. The CDR3 is 15 residues long. Trimming cost V 4 bases and J 8 bases; bases outside gene matches: 8. Here the CDR3 DNA reads TGTGCCAGCAGCCGCGCTAGCGGGAGCGGGGATGAGCAGTTCTTC. Translating gives CASSRASGSGDEQFF.

The chain has TRBV27 and TRBJ2-1; 8 positions match TRBD2. V was clipped by 6 bases and J by 6 bases; unmatched bases: 10. The CDR3 loop spans 15 amino acids. Looked up from germline, CDR1 is MNHEY and CDR2 is SMNVEV (reference sequence). In DNA, the CDR3 is TGTGCCAGCAGCCATCGGCGGGGGGCGAGCAATGAGCAGTTCTTC. Translation gives CASSHRRGASNEQFF.

This rearrangement joins TRBV6-2 or TRBV6-3 to TRBJ2-2; D unresolved. The CDR3 length is 13 residues. The V gene's germline CDR1 is MNHEY and CDR2 SVGEGT. The ends were cut back, 6 bases at V and 8 bases at J, with 13 bases in the middle. Written as DNA, the CDR3 is TGTGCCAGCAGACCAGGAGTATTGGGGGAGCTGTTTTTT. It yields the protein CASRPGVLGELFF.

The chain couples TRBV4-2 to TRBJ1-4, with D unresolved. Germline CDR1 reads LGHNA; CDR2 reads YNFKEQ. Trimming stripped 1 base from V and 0 bases from J, with 9 bases between. This CDR3 is built from 16 residues. CDR3: CASSQADGATNEKLFF. CDR3 nucleotides: TGTGCCAGCAGCCAAGCGGACGGAGCAACTAATGAAAAACTGTTTTTT.

V is TRBV6-2 or TRBV6-3 and J is TRBJ1-1, with D uncertain. Germline CDR1 MNHEY, CDR2 SVGEGT. Between the trimmed V and J ends, which lost 2 bases and 12 bases, there was a span of 16 bases. This CDR3 comprises 13 residues. CDR3 region: CASSYVPGSTPFF. The CDR3 nucleotides are TGTGCCAGCAGTTACGTCCCAGGTTCTACCCCTTTCTTT.

DNA for the CDR3: TGCAGTGCTAGGGACATAGCGGGGGGGCTGGAGACCCAGTACTTC. Translating gives CSARDIAGGLETQYF. This chain links TRBV20-1 with TRBJ2-5, with 11 nucleotides matching TRBD2. CDR1 and CDR2 from the germline V gene are DFQATT and SNEGSKA (reference sequence). This CDR3 contains 15 residues. The trim removed 3 bases at V and 5 bases at J, leaving 8 bases unmatched.

The chain employs TRBV7-2 and TRBJ2-7; tentative D call: TRBD1 (5 bases). The CDR3 totals 13 residues. The germline V and J ends were trimmed by 7 bases and 3 bases, with 13 bases remaining between them. Germline CDR1 is SGHTA and CDR2 is FQGNSA. Here the CDR3 DNA reads TGTGCCAGCACTACGACAGAGATCTACGAGCAGTACTTC. Protein: CASTTTEIYEQYF.

The CDR3 protein is CSAREPGLLYNEQFF. The DNA of the CDR3 is TGCAGTGCTAGAGAGCCGGGACTCCTATACAATGAGCAGTTCTTC. V usage is TRBV20-1 and J usage is TRBJ2-1; TRBD2 is a possible D gene (6 bases). Germline CDR1 reads DFQATT; CDR2 reads SNEGSKA (reference sequence). V dropped 0 bases and J dropped 4 bases, with 13 bases sitting between them. CDR3 length: 15 residues.

This clonotype appeared many times. The chain combines TRBV20-1 with TRBJ2-2; D gene ambiguous. Germline CDR1 reads DFQATT; CDR2 reads SNEGSKA (reference sequence). The CDR3 has 15 residues. Deletions cut 0 bases from V and 5 bases from J, with 13 bases between. CDR3 amino acids: CSARDRNSNTGELFF. In DNA, the CDR3 is TGCAGTGCTAGAGATCGTAACAGCAATACCGGGGAGCTGTTTTTT.

This clonotype has more than one count but fewer than ten. CDR3 protein: CASNREQGETYEQYF. CDR3 bases: TGTGCCAGCAACCGTGAACAGGGTGAGACCTACGAGCAGTACTTC. The V call is TRBV6-1, the J call TRBJ2-7; D might be TRBD1 (6 bases). In germline, CDR1 is MNHNS, CDR2 SASEGT. V shed 7 bases and J shed 2 bases, with 18 bases lying between them. The CDR3 extends over 15 amino acids.